The 11 T cell receptor beta chains given below trace back to one sample, sequenced in a study of shared clonotypes between healthy human individuals. Libraries were prepared by immunoSEQ multiplex PCR; TCRdb keeps only in-frame clonotypes and omits some of them. The sample lists roughly 1 million clones, more than 60% seen once, with nearly 1.5% in the top ten. Input material: memory CD4+ T cells sorted from blood. Described subset: CD45RA-negative fraction. These receptors were obtained from a young man in good health.

This chain uses TRBV5-1 with TRBJ2-2; D is undetermined. The germline V gene encodes CDR1 SGHRS and CDR2 YFSETQ. This CDR3 region has 14 residues. Trimming removed 4 bases at V and 6 bases at J, with 13 bases between. CDR3 amino acids: CASSAYKGAGELFF. The CDR3 bases are TGCGCCAGCAGCGCCTACAAGGGTGCCGGGGAGCTGTTTTTT.

The V gene is TRBV18, the J gene TRBJ2-1, with D possibly called TRBD1 or TRBD2 (5 bases each). With 5 bases removed from V and 5 bases from J, the gap between germline ends came to 16 bases. The CDR3 length is 15 residues. Looked up from germline, CDR1 is KGHSH and CDR2 is LQKENI. The CDR3 bases are TGTGCCAGCTCAATGGGGGAGAATATAAACAATGAGCAGTTCTTC. Protein sequence: CASSMGENINNEQFF.

The chain recombines TRBV5-1 with TRBJ2-7; D is uncertain. The germline V and J ends were trimmed by 2 bases and 2 bases, with 17 bases remaining between them. The CDR3 has 16 residues. CDR1 and CDR2 from the germline V gene are SGHRS and YFSETQ. This chain's CDR3 is CASSFPNGSFTYEQYF. The CDR3 DNA reads TGCGCCAGCAGCTTCCCTAACGGATCCTTCACCTACGAGCAGTACTTC.

The chain joins TRBV5-1 to TRBJ1-4, with D possibly being TRBD1 (6 bases). Germline V gene lookup returns CDR1 SGHRS and CDR2 YFSETQ. Deletions cut 5 bases from V and 4 bases from J, with 18 bases between. The CDR3 extends over 16 amino acids. CDR3 amino acids: CASSSSKGQINEKLFF. The CDR3 region has the DNA TGCGCCAGCAGTTCTTCAAAAGGACAGATTAATGAAAAACTGTTTTTT.

About this clone: The same CDR3 also results from other DNA sequences found in this sample. V and J are TRBV30 and TRBJ1-2; 7 nucleotides match TRBD1. Germline V gene sequence: CDR1 GTSNPN, CDR2 SVGIG (reference sequence). V was pared by 3 bases and J by 10 bases, with 8 bases of the junction left unmatched. CDR3 size: 12 residues. The CDR3 region has the DNA TGTGCCTGGAGGGGGTCAGGGGGAACCTACACCTTC. Translating it yields CAWRGSGGTYTF.

The chain is built from TRBV6-1 and TRBJ1-2; unclear D gene. CDR1 is MNHNS and CDR2 is SASEGT in the germline V gene. Trimming removed 7 bases at V and 4 bases at J, with 10 bases between. CDR3 length: 12 amino acids. The CDR3, as DNA: TGTGCCAGCATGCGGGAAATCTATGGCTACACCTTC. Translation gives CASMREIYGYTF.

The chain combines TRBV18 with TRBJ2-7, with 7 nucleotides matching TRBD2. The germline gives CDR1 KGHSH, CDR2 LQKENI. Losses at the gene ends were 7 bases for V and 3 bases for J; bases not matched to a gene: 9. The CDR3 has 14 residues. The DNA of the CDR3 is TGTGCCAGCTTAACAACGGGGGGAAGCTACGAGCAGTACTTC. This gives the protein CASLTTGGSYEQYF.

The genes are TRBV5-6 and TRBJ2-6, with D unclear. This CDR3 has 17 amino acids. Germline values: CDR1 SGHDT, CDR2 YYEEEE. Trimming shortened V by 0 bases and J by 0 bases, and 10 bases separated the two germline ends. CDR3 bases: TGTGCCAGCAGCTTGGTAGGCAAGAGCTCTGGGGCCAACGTCCTGACTTTC. Encoded protein: CASSLVGKSSGANVLTF.

CDR3: CASSFLRIGPGEETQYF. CDR3 sequence (DNA): TGTGCCAGCAGCTTCCTACGGATAGGTCCTGGAGAGGAGACCCAGTACTTC. The rearrangement uses TRBV7-9 and TRBJ2-5; D remains ambiguous. This CDR3 contains 17 residues. V was shortened by 3 bases and J by 5 bases, with 22 bases between the two germline ends. Germline values: CDR1 SEHNR, CDR2 FQNEAQ (reference sequence). Full variable domain (missing parts from reference TRBV7-9 and TRBJ2-5): DTGVSQNPRHKITKRGQNVTFRCDPISEHNRLYWYRQTLGQGPEFLTYFQNEAQLEKSRLLSDRFSAERPKGSFSTLEIQRTEQGDSAMYLCASSFLRIGPGEETQYFGPGTRLLVL.

This clone was observed once. The gene calls are TRBV6-6 and TRBJ2-7; 7 nucleotides line up with TRBD1. The CDR3 runs to 15 residues. V was clipped by 2 bases and J by 0 bases; unmatched bases: 4. From germline, CDR1 is MNHNY and CDR2 SVGAGI (reference sequence). Here the CDR3 reads CASSYNRGPSYEQYF. The CDR3 coding sequence is TGTGCCAGCAGTTACAACAGGGGTCCCTCCTACGAGCAGTACTTC.

The table lists this clone with a count of one. The chain links TRBV11-2 to TRBJ1-1; no definite D call. The CDR3 sequence is 14 residues long. Trimming pared 2 bases from V and 6 bases from J, leaving 13 bases between. Germline V gene data show CDR1 as SGHAT and CDR2 as FQNNGV. The CDR3 reads CASSLPPNSPEAFF. The CDR3 bases are TGTGCCAGCAGCTTACCCCCGAACAGCCCTGAAGCTTTCTTT.